This record looks at one T cell receptor beta chain sequence and its context. This clonotype was seen repeatedly, ten times or more. Its antigen target is currently unknown. Base-call qualities are not available, and no considerably larger clone is one nucleotide away. The data are from a study of read filtering for tumor transcriptome and immune sequencing (dated by TCRdb to about 2020). The study in broad terms: The cohort had about 17 male and approximately 15 female patients with a mean age of roughly 62 years, ranging from roughly 47 to 85. By revised international staging, eight or nine patients were R-ISS I, around 15 were R-ISS II and roughly 7 were R-ISS III. Whole-transcriptome libraries were prepared with the TruSeq RNA Access Library Prep Kit after DNase treatment. Per sample, about 4 to 10.27 million TCR-region mapped reads were obtained with IR-seq, compared with only roughly 75 to 1,400 with RNA-seq. The study compared TCR repertoires from targeted immune repertoire sequencing and bulk whole-transcriptome sequencing run on the same bone marrow samples. A main aim was a read-filtering strategy for immune repertoire data, specifically whether clonotypes supported by a single read should be removed. The investigation overall reported the following: Clonotypes were captured by IR-seq at much higher depth and more reliably than by RNA-seq, and smaller IR-seq throughput was sufficient for identification of most shared clonotypes. In IR-seq, single-read clonotypes were roughly 86% of clonotypes but 3.5% to 4% of total reads; in RNA-seq they were 74.6% of clonotypes and roughly 42% of reads. Removing single-read clonotypes increased the correlation between IR-seq and RNA-seq shared clonotype proportions. The sorted CD138-negative fraction was composed of a mixed bone marrow immune population rather than of purified T cells.

TCR libraries were constructed from approximately 360 ng RNA using the Immunoverse kit, and molecular barcoded adaptors covering alpha/delta and beta/gamma chains were employed. The same RNA used for transcriptome sequencing was used for TCR library preparation. Sequencing of TCR libraries was carried out on an Illumina HiSeq 4000 with 2 x 150 cycles. The authors processed their data as follows. TCR reads were aligned to human V, D, J and C references and assembled into CDR3 clonotypes with MiXCR, including quality filtering and error correction. The tcR package in R was used to analyze clonotype counts and gene usage diversity. For inspection of raw mapping reads, RNA-seq reads were mapped by STAR aligner version 2.5.3a onto GRCh37 of the human genome. IR-seq fastq files were randomly downsampled with Seqtk 1.3 to test the effect of sequencing depth on detected clonotypes. The public reads were reprocessed in TCRdb via fastp at Q25 and MiXCR, keeping in-frame beta chains. Each CDR3 protein gets just one entry, which takes the most common genes and DNA from the rows behind it. The V and J calls follow TCRdb's processing rather than the paper's. The sample table records roughly 130,000 distinct CDR3 sequences; over 10% of these occur just once. More than 9.5% of the sample lies in the top ten.

Bone marrow was sampled from every patient at the time of active disease. Bone marrow mononuclear cells were isolated by Ficoll-Hypaque density gradient centrifugation. Myeloma plasma cells were removed and CD138-negative cells were collected by negative selection after labeling with CD138 magnetic microbeads on a MACS separator. The purity of the isolated cells was checked by flow cytometry with CD138 antibodies on an Attune NxT. TRIzol reagent was used to extract total RNA, and a NanoDrop spectrophotometer was used to quantify the extracted RNA. For each patient, the CD138-negative bone marrow sample underwent paired RNA-seq and IR-seq. Taken from cysteine to phenylalanine, the CDR3 has 15 residues. The DNA shown is the 45-base CDR3, in frame from base 1. The V and J ends are trimmed by 1 base and 1 base, leaving 13 bases between them. The germline V gene (reference sequence) yields DFQATT for CDR1 and SNEGSKA for CDR2.

Specimen: a population of CD138-negative cells sorted from bone marrow. The sample's cell subset or site label, decoded: bone marrow mononuclear cells depleted of CD138+ plasma/myeloma cells by negative magnetic selection. The TCR comes from a donor at least 40 years old with multiple myeloma. The chain is encoded by TRBV20-1 joined to TRBJ2-5; the D gene is unclear. DNA sequence: TGCAGTGCTAGAGTACGGGCGGCCTCCCAAGAGACCCAGTACTTC. Protein translation: CSARVRAASQETQYF.